This TCR beta chain is drawn from a study of blood T cell repertoires in COVID-19. The overall study: The study drew acute and convalescent COVID-19 samples from the United States, Italy and Spain. T cells, B-cell-depleted T cells, or PBMCs provided the cDNA or gDNA that served as material.

This CDR3 contains 14 residues. Trimming removed 3 bases from V and 1 base from J, with 9 bases in between. Germline V gene lookup returns CDR1 MNHEY and CDR2 SVGAGI. Methods used by the authors: Amplification from reference gene primers served as the basis for estimated nucleated cell counts. Only in-frame clones appear in the TCRdb table, and some are missing; sequencing was by immunoSEQ multiplex PCR. V, J and clone size were drawn from that table, and D and trimming were deduced from the DNA. The sample has fewer than 80,000 clones, 92% seen once. The chain carries TRBV6-5 and TRBJ1-1; possible D gene TRBD1, 6 bases. The specimen was peripheral blood. This TCR derives from a human donor in a cohort sampled during active COVID-19. The DNA of the CDR3 is TGTGCCAGCAGTTATTCACAGGGGAACACTGAAGCTTTCTTT. Amino acid sequence: CASSYSQGNTEAFF.